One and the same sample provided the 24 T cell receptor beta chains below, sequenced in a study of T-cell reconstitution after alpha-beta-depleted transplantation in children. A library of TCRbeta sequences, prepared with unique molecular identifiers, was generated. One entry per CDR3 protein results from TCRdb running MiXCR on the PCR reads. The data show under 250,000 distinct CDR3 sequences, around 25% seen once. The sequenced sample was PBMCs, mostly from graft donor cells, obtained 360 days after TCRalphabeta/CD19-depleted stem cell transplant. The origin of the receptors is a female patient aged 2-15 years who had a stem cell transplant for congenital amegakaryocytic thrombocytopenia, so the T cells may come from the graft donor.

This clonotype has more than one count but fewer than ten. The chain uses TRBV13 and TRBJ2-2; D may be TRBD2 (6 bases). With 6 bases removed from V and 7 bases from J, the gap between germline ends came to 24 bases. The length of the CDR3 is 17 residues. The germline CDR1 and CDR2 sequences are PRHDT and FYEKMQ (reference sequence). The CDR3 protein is CASSYLRDSKQGGELFF. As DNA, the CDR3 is TGTGCCAGCAGTTACCTCCGGGACTCTAAACAAGGCGGGGAGCTGTTTTTT.

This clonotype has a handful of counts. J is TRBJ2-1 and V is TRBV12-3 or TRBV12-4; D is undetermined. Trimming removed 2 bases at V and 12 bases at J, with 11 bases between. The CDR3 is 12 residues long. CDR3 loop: CASSLTATAQFF. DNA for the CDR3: TGTGCCAGCAGTTTAACCGCGACTGCGCAGTTCTTC.

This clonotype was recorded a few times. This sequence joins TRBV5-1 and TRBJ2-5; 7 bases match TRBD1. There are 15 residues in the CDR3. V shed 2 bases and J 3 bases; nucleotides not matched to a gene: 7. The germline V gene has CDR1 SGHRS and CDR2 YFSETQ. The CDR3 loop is CASSFPGQRKETQYF. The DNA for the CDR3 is TGCGCCAGCAGCTTCCCGGGACAGAGAAAAGAGACCCAGTACTTC.

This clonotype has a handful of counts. The CDR3, as DNA: TGCAGTGCTAGAGATGGGGGACTAGATAGAGATACGCAGTATTTT. This encodes CSARDGGLDRDTQYF. The V call is TRBV20-1, the J call TRBJ2-3, with 8 bases aligning to TRBD2. Looked up from germline, CDR1 is DFQATT and CDR2 is SNEGSKA (reference sequence). V dropped 0 bases and J dropped 5; count of bases not matched to a gene: 7. The CDR3 extends over 15 amino acids.

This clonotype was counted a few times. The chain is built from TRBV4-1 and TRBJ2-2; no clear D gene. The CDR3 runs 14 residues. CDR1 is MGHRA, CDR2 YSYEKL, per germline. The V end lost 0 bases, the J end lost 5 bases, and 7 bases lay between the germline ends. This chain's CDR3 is CASSQDERTGELFF. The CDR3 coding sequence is TGCGCCAGCAGCCAAGATGAGCGAACCGGGGAGCTGTTTTTT.

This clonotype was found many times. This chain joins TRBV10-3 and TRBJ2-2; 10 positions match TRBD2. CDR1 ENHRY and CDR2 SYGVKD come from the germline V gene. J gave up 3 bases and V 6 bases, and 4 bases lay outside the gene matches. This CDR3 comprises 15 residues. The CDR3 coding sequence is TGTGCCATCAGGACCGGACTAGCGGACACCGGGGAGCTGTTTTTT. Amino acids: CAIRTGLADTGELFF.

The DNA for the CDR3 is TGTGCCAGTAAGACGGACAGGGGTGATGCTGAGCAGTTCTTC. It codes for CASKTDRGDAEQFF. The rearrangement uses TRBV19 and TRBJ2-1, with 9 bases matching TRBD1. In germline, CDR1 is LNHDA, CDR2 SQIVND (reference sequence). This CDR3 is built from 14 residues. V shed 7 bases, J shed 9 bases, and the junction held 10 bases outside the gene matches.

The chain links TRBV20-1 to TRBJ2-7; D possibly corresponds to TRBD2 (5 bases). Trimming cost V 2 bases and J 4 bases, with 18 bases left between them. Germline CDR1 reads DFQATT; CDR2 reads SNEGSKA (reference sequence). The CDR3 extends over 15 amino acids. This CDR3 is CSARRDFPGEYEQYF. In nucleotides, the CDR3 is TGCAGTGCTAGAAGAGACTTCCCCGGGGAGTACGAGCAGTACTTC.

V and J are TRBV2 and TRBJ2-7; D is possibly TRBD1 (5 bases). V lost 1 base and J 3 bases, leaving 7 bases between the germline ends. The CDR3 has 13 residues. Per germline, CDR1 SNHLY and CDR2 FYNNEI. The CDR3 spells CASSEVDNYEQYF. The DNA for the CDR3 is TGTGCCAGCAGTGAAGTGGACAACTACGAGCAGTACTTC.

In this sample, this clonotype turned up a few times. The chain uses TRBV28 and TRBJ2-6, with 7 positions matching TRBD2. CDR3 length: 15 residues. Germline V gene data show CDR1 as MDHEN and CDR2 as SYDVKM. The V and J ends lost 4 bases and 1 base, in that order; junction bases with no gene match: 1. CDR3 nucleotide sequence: TGTGCCAGCAGTTACGGGGGGTCTGGGGCCAACGTCCTGACTTTC. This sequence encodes CASSYGGSGANVLTF.

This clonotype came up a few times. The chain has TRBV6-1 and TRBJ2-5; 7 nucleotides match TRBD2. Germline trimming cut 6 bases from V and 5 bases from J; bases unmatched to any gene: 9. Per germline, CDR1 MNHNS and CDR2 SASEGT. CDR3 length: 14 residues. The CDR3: CASSQGLDLETQYF. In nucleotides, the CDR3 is TGTGCCAGCAGCCAAGGACTAGATTTGGAGACCCAGTACTTC.

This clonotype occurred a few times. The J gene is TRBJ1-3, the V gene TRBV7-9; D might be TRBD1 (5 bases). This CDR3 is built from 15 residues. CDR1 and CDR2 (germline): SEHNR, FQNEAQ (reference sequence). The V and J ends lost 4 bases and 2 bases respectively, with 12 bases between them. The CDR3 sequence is CASSSREDPGNTIYF. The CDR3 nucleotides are TGTGCCAGCAGCTCCAGGGAGGACCCTGGAAACACCATATATTTT.

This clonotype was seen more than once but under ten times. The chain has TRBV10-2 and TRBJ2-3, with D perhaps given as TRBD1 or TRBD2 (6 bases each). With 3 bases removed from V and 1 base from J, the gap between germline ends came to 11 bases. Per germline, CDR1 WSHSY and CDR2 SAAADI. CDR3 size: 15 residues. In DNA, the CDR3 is TGCGCCAGCAGTGAAACGGGGGCCCGCACAGATACGCAGTATTTT. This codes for CASSETGARTDTQYF.

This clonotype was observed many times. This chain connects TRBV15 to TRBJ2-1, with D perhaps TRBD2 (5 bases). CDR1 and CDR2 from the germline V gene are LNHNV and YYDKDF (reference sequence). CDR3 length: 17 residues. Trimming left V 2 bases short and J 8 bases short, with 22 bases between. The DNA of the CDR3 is TGTGCCACCAGCAGATGGTACTTCGGGGAAGGTAAAGATGAGCAGTTCTTC. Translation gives CATSRWYFGEGKDEQFF.

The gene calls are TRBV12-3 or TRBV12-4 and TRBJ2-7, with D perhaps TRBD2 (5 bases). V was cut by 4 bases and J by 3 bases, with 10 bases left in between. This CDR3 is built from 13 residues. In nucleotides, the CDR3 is TGTGCCAGCAGTTACCGGGATCTCTACGAGCAGTACTTC. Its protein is CASSYRDLYEQYF.

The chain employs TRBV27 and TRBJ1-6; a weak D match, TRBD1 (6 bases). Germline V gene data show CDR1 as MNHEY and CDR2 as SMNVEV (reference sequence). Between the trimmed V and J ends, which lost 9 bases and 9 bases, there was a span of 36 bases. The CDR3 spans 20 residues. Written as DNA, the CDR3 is TGTGCCAGTTCTAGGTCGTTCGGGACACCTCCCCTCGCGGGGTCTTCACCCCTCCACTTT. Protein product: CASSRSFGTPPLAGSSPLHF.

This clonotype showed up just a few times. This chain's CDR3 is CASSLERTRVETQYF. The CDR3 DNA follows: TGTGCCAGCAGCTTAGAGCGGACTAGGGTTGAGACCCAGTACTTC. This chain links TRBV7-2 with TRBJ2-5; 7 bases are shared with TRBD2. The CDR3 runs to 15 residues. The germline V gene encodes CDR1 SGHTA and CDR2 FQGNSA. The J segment lost 5 bases and the V segment lost 1 base, leaving 7 bases of the junction unmatched.

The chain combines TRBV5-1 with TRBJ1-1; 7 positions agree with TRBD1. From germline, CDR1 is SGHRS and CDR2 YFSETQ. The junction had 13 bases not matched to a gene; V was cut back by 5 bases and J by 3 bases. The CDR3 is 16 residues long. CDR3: CASSYIDRVVYTEAFF. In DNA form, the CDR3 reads TGCGCCAGCAGTTATATCGACAGGGTAGTGTACACTGAAGCTTTCTTT.

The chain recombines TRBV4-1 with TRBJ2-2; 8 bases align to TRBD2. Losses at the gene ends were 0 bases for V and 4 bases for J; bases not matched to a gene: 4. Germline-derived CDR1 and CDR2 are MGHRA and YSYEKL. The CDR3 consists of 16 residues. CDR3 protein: CASSQEGRGGTGELFF. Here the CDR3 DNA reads TGCGCCAGCAGCCAAGAGGGCCGGGGGGGCACCGGGGAGCTGTTTTTT.

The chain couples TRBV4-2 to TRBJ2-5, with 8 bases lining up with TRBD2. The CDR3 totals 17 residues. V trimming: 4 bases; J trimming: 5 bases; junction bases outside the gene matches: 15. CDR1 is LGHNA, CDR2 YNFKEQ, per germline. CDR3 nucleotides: TGTGCCAGCAGCCGAGACCCGAGAGCGGGAGAACGGGAGACCCAGTACTTC. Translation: CASSRDPRAGERETQYF.

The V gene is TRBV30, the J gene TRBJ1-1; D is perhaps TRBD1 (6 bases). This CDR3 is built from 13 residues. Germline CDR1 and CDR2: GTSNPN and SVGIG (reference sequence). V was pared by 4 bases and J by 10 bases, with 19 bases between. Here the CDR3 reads CAWNDRRDGGAFF. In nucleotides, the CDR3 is TGTGCCTGGAACGACAGGAGGGATGGGGGAGCTTTCTTT.

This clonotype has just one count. The CDR3 loop is CASSQEYGDQPQHF. CDR3 bases: TGTGCCAGCAGCCAAGAATACGGGGATCAGCCCCAGCATTTT. The gene calls are TRBV3-1 and TRBJ1-5; the D is unclear. CDR1 and CDR2 from the germline V gene are LGHDT and YNNKEL (reference sequence). V lost 0 bases, J lost 5 bases, and 8 bases lay in between. The length of the CDR3 is 14 residues. The full variable domain, rest sourced from reference TRBV3-1 and TRBJ1-5, is DTAVSQTPKYLVTQMGNDKSIKCEQNLGHDTMYWYKQDSKKFLKIMFSYNNKELIINETVPNRFSPKSPDKAHLNLHINSLELGDSAVYFCASSQEYGDQPQHFGDGTRLSIL.

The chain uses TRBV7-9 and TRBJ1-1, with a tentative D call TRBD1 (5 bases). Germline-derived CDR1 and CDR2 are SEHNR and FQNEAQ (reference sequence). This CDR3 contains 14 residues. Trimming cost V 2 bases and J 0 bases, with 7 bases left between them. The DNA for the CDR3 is TGTGCCAGCAGCTTAAAACAGGTGAACACTGAAGCTTTCTTT. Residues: CASSLKQVNTEAFF.

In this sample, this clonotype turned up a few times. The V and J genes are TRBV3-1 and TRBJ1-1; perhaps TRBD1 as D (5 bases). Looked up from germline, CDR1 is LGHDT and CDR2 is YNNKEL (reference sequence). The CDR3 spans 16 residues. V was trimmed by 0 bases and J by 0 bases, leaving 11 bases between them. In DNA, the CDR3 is TGTGCCAGCAGCCAAGATAGGACAAGGCTGAACACTGAAGCTTTCTTT. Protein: CASSQDRTRLNTEAFF.